The sample holds one count of the clone carrying this T cell receptor (beta chain). As yet, its antigen is unknown. Clones were sequenced by immunoSEQ multiplex PCR, and TCRdb holds only the in-frame ones, with some missing. The sample consists of tens of thousands of clones, about 77% of them appearing once. These data belong to a study of PD-1 blockade in classical Hodgkin lymphoma. All the patients suffered relapse after autologous stem cell transplantation, and brentuximab vedotin exposure differed. The CDR3 covers 13 residues. The germline V gene encodes CDR1 MNHNY and CDR2 SVGAGI (reference sequence). Trimming shortened V by 0 bases and J by 8 bases, and 10 bases separated the two germline ends. Overall study findings and caveats: When set against healthy donors, newly diagnosed patients were reported to show lower baseline TCR diversity. The authors excluded patients who started nivolumab under 1 year after ASCT. Reasons behind the repertoire differences stay unclear, perhaps disease activity or earlier therapy. The study found complete responders had baseline diversity similar to newly diagnosed patients.

This TCR came from a human donor with classical Hodgkin lymphoma. The sequencing used peripheral blood mononuclear cells (PBMCs), collected at baseline. This chain connects TRBV6-6 to TRBJ1-2; D gene ambiguous. Here the CDR3 DNA reads TGTGCCAGCAGTTACTCGAGCGGAGGCGGCTACACCTTC. Its translation is CASSYSSGGGYTF.